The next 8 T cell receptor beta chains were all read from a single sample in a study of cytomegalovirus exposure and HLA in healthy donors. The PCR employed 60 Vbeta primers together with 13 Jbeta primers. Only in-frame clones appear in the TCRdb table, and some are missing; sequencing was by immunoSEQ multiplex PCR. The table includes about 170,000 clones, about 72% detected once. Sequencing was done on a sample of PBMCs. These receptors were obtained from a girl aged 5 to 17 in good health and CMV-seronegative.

The CDR3 DNA follows: TGTGCCAGCAGGGGCAGAGAATGGGGGGGGCAGCCCCAGCATTTT. This translates into CASRGREWGGQPQHF. J is TRBJ1-5 and V is TRBV6-1; weak D call: TRBD1 (5 bases). The CDR3 length is 15 residues. Germline V CDR1 and CDR2: MNHNS, SASEGT. Trimming removed 6 bases from V and 7 bases from J, with 19 bases in between.

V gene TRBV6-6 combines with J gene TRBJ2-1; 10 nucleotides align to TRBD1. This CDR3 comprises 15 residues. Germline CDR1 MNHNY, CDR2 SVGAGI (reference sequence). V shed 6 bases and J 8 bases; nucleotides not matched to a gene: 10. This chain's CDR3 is CASSPPGQGFYEQFF. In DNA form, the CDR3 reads TGTGCCAGCAGCCCACCGGGACAGGGGTTCTATGAGCAGTTCTTC.

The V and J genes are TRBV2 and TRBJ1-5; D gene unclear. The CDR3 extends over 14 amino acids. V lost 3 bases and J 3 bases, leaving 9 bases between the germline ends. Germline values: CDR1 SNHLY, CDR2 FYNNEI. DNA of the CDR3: TGTGCCAGCAGTGAGGCAGCGGACAATCAGCCCCAGCATTTT. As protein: CASSEAADNQPQHF.

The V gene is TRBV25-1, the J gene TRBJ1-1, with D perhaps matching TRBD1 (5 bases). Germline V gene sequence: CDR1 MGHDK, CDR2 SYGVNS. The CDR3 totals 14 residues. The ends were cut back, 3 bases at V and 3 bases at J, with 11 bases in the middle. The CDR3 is CASSDSGSHTEAFF. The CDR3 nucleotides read TGTGCCAGCAGTGATTCAGGGTCCCACACTGAAGCTTTCTTT.

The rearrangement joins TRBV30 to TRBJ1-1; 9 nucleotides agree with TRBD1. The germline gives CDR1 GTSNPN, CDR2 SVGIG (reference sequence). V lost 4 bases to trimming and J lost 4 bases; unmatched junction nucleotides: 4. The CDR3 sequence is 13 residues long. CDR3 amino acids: CAWNRGLGTEAFF. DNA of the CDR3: TGTGCCTGGAACAGGGGGCTGGGCACTGAAGCTTTCTTT.

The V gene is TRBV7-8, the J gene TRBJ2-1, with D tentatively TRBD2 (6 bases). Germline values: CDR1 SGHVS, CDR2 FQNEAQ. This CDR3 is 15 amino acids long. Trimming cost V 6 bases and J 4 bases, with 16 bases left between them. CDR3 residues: CASRTAWGEYNEQFF. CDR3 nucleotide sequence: TGTGCCAGCAGGACGGCGTGGGGGGAATACAATGAGCAGTTCTTC.

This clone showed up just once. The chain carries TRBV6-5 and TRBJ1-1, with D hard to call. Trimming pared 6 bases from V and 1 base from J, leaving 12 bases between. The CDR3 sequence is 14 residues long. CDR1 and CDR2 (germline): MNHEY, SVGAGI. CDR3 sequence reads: CASSSPARNTEAFF. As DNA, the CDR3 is TGTGCCAGCAGCTCCCCGGCTAGGAACACTGAAGCTTTCTTT.

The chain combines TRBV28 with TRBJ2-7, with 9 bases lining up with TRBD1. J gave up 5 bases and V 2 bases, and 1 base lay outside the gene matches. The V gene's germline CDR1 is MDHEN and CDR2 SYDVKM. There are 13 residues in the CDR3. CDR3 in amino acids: CASSLRDRDEQYF. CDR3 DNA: TGTGCCAGCAGTTTACGGGACAGGGACGAGCAGTACTTC.